The sequence of this TCR beta chain was determined in a study of human T cells and chemical hapten exposure. One entry per CDR3 protein results from TCRdb running MiXCR on the RACE reads. Of 240,000 or so distinct CDR3 sequences in the sample, approximately 8.6% were seen once. Time point denoted: pre-sensitization, week 0. Treatment denoted: therapeutic diphenylcyclopropenone sensitization with weekly scalp DPC. This clonotype originated in a middle-aged woman with alopecia areata. Some clones in this sample may be carry-over from other donors' samples. Sequences were derived from whole blood, sampled in connection with sensitization to the hapten diphenylcyclopropenone (DPC).

The CDR3 loop is CSARGGLLSSGANVLTF. DNA of the CDR3: TGCAGTGCTAGAGGCGGACTGTTAAGCTCTGGGGCCAACGTCCTGACTTTC. The V call is TRBV20-1, the J call TRBJ2-6; tentatively, D is TRBD2 (5 bases). Trimming stripped 1 base from V and 0 bases from J, with 13 bases between. Germline V gene sequence: CDR1 DFQATT, CDR2 SNEGSKA (reference sequence). This CDR3 is 17 amino acids long.